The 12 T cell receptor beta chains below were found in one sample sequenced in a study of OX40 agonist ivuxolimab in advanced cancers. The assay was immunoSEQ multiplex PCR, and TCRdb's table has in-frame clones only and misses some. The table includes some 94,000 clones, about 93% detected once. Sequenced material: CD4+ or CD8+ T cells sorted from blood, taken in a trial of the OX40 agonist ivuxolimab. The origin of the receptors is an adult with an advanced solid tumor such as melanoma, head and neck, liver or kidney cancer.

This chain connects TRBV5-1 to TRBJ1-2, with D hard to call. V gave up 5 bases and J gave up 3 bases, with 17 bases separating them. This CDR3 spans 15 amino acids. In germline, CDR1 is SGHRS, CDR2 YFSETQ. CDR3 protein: CASRASGRWDYGYTF. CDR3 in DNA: TGCGCCAGCAGGGCCTCAGGTCGGTGGGACTATGGCTACACCTTC. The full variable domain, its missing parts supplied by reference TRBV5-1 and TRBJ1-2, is KAGVTQTPRYLIKTRGQQVTLSCSPISGHRSVSWYQQTPGQGLQFLFEYFSETQRNKGNFPGRFSGRQFSNSRSEMNVSTLELGDSALYLCASRASGRWDYGYTFGSGTRLTVV.

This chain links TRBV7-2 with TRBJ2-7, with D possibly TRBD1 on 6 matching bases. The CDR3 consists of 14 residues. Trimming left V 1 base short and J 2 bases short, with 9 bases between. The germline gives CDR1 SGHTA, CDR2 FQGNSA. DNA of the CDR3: TGTGCCAGCAGCTTAGAGCACAGGGCCTACGAGCAGTACTTC. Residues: CASSLEHRAYEQYF.

CDR3 in DNA: TGCGCCAGCAGCTTGGTCGAGAGTGGAACAGATACGCAGTATTTT. Protein product: CASSLVESGTDTQYF. This chain uses TRBV5-1 with TRBJ2-3; D ambiguous. This CDR3 region has 15 residues. Trimming stripped 0 bases from V and 3 bases from J, with 11 bases between. The germline V gene has CDR1 SGHRS and CDR2 YFSETQ.

CDR3 sequence: CASSDQVRSFDGYTF. In DNA form, the CDR3 reads TGTGCCAGCAGTGATCAGGTCCGCAGTTTTGACGGCTACACCTTC. This sequence joins TRBV6-6 and TRBJ1-2, with D uncertain. This CDR3 spans 15 amino acids. Germline V lookup: CDR1 MNHNY, CDR2 SVGAGI (reference sequence). Trimming left V 5 bases short and J 8 bases short, with 21 bases between.

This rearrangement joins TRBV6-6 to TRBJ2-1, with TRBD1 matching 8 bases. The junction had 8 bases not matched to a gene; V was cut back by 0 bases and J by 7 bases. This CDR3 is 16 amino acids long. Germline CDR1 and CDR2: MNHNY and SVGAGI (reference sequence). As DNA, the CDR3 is TGTGCCAGCAGTTACTCTCGCTCAGGGGGCACTAATGAGCAGTTCTTC. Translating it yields CASSYSRSGGTNEQFF.

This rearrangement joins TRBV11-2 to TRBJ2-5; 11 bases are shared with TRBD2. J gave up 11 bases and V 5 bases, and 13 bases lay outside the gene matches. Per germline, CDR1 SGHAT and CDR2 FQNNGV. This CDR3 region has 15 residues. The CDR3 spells CASSPTTSGVGEQYF. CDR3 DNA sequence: TGTGCCAGCAGCCCTACGACTAGCGGGGTGGGAGAGCAGTACTTC.

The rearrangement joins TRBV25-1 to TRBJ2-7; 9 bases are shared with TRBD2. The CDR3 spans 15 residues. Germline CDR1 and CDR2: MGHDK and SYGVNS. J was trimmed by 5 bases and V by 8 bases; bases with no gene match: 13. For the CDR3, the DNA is TGTGCCAGCCCAGCTCGAGGTAGCGGGAGCCACGAGCAGTACTTC. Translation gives CASPARGSGSHEQYF.

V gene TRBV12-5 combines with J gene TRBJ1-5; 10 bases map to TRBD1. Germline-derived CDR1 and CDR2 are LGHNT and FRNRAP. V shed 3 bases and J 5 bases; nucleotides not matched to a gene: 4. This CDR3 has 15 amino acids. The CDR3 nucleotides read TGTGCTAGTGGTTTCTCGACAGGGGGCTATCAGCCCCAGCATTTT. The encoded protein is CASGFSTGGYQPQHF.

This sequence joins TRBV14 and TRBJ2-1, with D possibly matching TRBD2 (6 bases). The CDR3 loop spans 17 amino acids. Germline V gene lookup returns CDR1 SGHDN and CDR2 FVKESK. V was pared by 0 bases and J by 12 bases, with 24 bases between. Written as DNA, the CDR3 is TGTGCCAGCAGCCAAGATCGAGAAGTAGCGCGCACCGGGGGGCAGTTCTTC. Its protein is CASSQDREVARTGGQFF.

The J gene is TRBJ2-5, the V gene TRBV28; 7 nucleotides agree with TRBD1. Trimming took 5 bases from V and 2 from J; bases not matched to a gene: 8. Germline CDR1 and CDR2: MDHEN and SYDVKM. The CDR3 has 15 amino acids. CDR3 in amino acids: CASSRRTGAQETQYF. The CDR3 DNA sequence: TGTGCCAGCAGTCGACGGACAGGCGCACAAGAGACCCAGTACTTC.

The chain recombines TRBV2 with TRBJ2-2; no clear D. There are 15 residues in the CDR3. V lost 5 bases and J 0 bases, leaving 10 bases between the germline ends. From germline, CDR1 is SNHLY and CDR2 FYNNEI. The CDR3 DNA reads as TGTGCCAGCAGTAACACCAACGCGAACACCGGGGAGCTGTTTTTT. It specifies CASSNTNANTGELFF.

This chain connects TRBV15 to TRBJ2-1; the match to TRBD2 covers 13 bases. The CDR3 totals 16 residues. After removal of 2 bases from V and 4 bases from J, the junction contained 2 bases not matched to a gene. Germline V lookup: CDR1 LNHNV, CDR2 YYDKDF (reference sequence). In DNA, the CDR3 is TGTGCCACCAGCAGACCGACTAGCGGGAGGTACAATGAGCAGTTCTTC. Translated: CATSRPTSGRYNEQFF.